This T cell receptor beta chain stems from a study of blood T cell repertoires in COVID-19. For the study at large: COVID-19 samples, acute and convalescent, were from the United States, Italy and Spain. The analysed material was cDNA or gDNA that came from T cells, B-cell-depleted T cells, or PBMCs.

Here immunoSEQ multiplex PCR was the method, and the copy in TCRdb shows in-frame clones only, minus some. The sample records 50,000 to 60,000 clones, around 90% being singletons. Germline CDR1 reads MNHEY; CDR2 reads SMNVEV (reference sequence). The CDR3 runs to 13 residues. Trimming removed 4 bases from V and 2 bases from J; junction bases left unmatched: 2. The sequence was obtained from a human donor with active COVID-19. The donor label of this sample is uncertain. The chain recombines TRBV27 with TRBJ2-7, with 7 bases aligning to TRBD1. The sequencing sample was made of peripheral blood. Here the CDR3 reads CASSWGTAYEQYF. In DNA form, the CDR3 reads TGTGCCAGCAGTTGGGGGACAGCCTACGAGCAGTACTTC.